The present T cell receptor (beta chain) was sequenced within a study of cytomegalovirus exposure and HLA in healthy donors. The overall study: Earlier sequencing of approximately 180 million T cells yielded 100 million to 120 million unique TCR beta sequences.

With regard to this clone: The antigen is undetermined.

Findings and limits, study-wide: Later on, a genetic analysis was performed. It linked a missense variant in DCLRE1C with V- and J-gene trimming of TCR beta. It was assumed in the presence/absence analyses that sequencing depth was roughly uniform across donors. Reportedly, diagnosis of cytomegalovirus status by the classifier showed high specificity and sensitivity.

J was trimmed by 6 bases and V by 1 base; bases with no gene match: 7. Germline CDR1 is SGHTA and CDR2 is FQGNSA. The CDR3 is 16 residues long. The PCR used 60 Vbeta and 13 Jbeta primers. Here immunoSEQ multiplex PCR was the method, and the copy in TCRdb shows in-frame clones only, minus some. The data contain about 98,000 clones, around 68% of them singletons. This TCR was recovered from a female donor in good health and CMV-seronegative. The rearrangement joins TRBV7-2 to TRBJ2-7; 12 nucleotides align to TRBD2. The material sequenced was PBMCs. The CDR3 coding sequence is TGTGCCAGCAGCTTAGATTGGACTAGCGGGACCGTCGAGCAGTACTTC. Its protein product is CASSLDWTSGTVEQYF.